Below are 16 T cell receptor beta chains sequenced from a single sample in a study of cytomegalovirus exposure and HLA in healthy donors. PCR employed 60 Vbeta and 13 Jbeta primers. The data were produced by immunoSEQ multiplex PCR, yet TCRdb's version contains in-frame clones alone and is incomplete. The table shows about 42,000 clones, with around half occurring only once. The sequencing input was PBMCs. The receptors originated from a human donor in good health.

The V gene is TRBV21-1, the J gene TRBJ2-5; the D call of TRBD2 is as the table states it, not checked on the DNA. TRBV21-1 is given as a pseudogene. This CDR3 has 17 residues. The CDR3 loop is CASSRSPGLAGEETQYF. In DNA, the CDR3 is TGTGCCAGCAGCAGGTCCCCTGGACTAGCGGGAGAAGAGACCCAGTACTTC.

The V call is TRBV5-6, the J call TRBJ1-4; TRBD1 matches at 9 bases. V was pared by 4 bases and J by 8 bases, with 6 bases of the junction left unmatched. The length of the CDR3 is 14 residues. Germline CDR1 is SGHDT and CDR2 is YYEEEE. DNA of the CDR3: TGTGCCAGCAGCCTGGGACAGGGAGGCGAAAAACTGTTTTTT. It codes for CASSLGQGGEKLFF.

This clone turned up a few times. This sequence joins TRBV19 and TRBJ1-4, with D uncertain. Trimming took 3 bases from V and 10 from J, leaving 6 bases between them. Germline V gene data show CDR1 as LNHDA and CDR2 as SQIVND (reference sequence). The CDR3 has 11 amino acids. CDR3 amino acids: CASSITGKLFF. DNA of the CDR3: TGTGCCAGTAGTATTACGGGAAAACTGTTTTTT.

The chain recombines TRBV15 with TRBJ1-5, with a weak D call TRBD1 (6 bases). The CDR3 loop spans 15 amino acids. Trimming left V 4 bases short and J 1 base short, with 11 bases between. Germline CDR1 LNHNV, CDR2 YYDKDF (reference sequence). CDR3 loop: CATSTGHISNQPQHF. CDR3 nucleotide sequence: TGTGCCACCAGCACGGGACACATCAGCAATCAGCCCCAGCATTTT.

The chain carries TRBV7-3 and TRBJ1-3; the match to TRBD1 covers 7 bases. Germline CDR1 and CDR2: SGHTA and FQGTGA. V was pared by 5 bases and J by 4 bases, with 5 bases of the junction left unmatched. The CDR3 runs to 14 residues. CDR3 nucleotides: TGTGCCAGCAGCCTGGGACAGCCGGGAAACACCATATATTTT. Protein sequence: CASSLGQPGNTIYF. The whole variable domain, remainder taken from reference TRBV7-3 and TRBJ1-3, is GAGVSQTPSNKVTEKGKYVELRCDPISGHTALYWYRQSLGQGPEFLIYFQGTGAADDSGLPNDRFFAVRPEGSVSTLKIQRTERGDSAVYLCASSLGQPGNTIYFGEGSWLTVV.

This chain joins TRBV5-6 and TRBJ1-1; TRBD1 might be the D (6 bases). The V gene lost 1 base and the J gene lost 5 bases, with 12 bases spanning the gap. From germline, CDR1 is SGHDT and CDR2 YYEEEE. This CDR3 contains 14 residues. The CDR3 DNA is TGTGCCAGCAGCTTGTTACAGGGATGGACTGAAGCTTTCTTT. It encodes CASSLLQGWTEAFF. The full variable domain, its missing parts supplied by reference TRBV5-6 and TRBJ1-1, is DAGVTQSPTHLIKTRGQQVTLRCSPKSGHDTVSWYQQALGQGPQFIFQYYEEEERQRGNFPDRFSGHQFPNYSSELNVNALLLGDSALYLCASSLLQGWTEAFFGQGTRLTVV.

For this clone: One junction end does not reproduce the germline sequence, and a read error may be involved. The chain joins TRBV5-1 to TRBJ1-4; D not resolved. The CDR3 has 12 residues. From germline, CDR1 is SGHRS and CDR2 YFSETQ. The CDR3 DNA follows: TGCGCCAGCGGCTTCTCTCGTGAAAAACTGTTTTTT. Translated: CASGFSREKLFF.

The chain uses TRBV13 and TRBJ2-1; D is possibly TRBD1 (5 bases). Trimming cost V 5 bases and J 6 bases, with 11 bases left between them. The CDR3 has 13 amino acids. The germline V gene has CDR1 PRHDT and CDR2 FYEKMQ (reference sequence). The CDR3 reads CASSHWGTNEQFF. DNA of the CDR3: TGTGCCAGCAGCCACTGGGGCACCAATGAGCAGTTCTTC.

This clone was seen only a few times. The V call is TRBV19, the J call TRBJ1-5; the match to TRBD1 covers 8 bases. This CDR3 contains 15 residues. The junction had 11 bases not matched to a gene; V was cut back by 9 bases and J by 4 bases. The germline V gene has CDR1 LNHDA and CDR2 SQIVND (reference sequence). CDR3 bases: TGTGCCAGCAAACCTGAGACAGGGGTAAATCAGCCCCAGCATTTT. Encoded protein: CASKPETGVNQPQHF.

The chain uses TRBV4-2 and TRBJ2-7, with 8 bases aligning to TRBD1. Germline V gene lookup returns CDR1 LGHNA and CDR2 YNFKEQ. This CDR3 has 16 residues. The V segment lost 1 base and the J segment 0 bases; nucleotides outside the gene matches: 5. The DNA for the CDR3 is TGTGCCAGCAGCCAAGTGGCAGGGGGCGGCTCCTACGAGCAGTACTTC. This encodes CASSQVAGGGSYEQYF.

This clone was counted only a few times. The rearrangement uses TRBV7-3 and TRBJ1-1; TRBD1 aligns across 8 bases. With V trimmed by 1 base and J by 3 bases, 4 bases remained unmatched. The CDR3 has 15 amino acids. Per the germline V gene, CDR1 is SGHTA and CDR2 is FQGTGA. CDR3 in amino acids: CASSLMDRVHTEAFF. For the CDR3, the DNA is TGTGCCAGCAGCTTAATGGACAGGGTGCACACTGAAGCTTTCTTT. Full variable domain (rest looked up from reference TRBV7-3 and TRBJ1-1): GAGVSQTPSNKVTEKGKYVELRCDPISGHTALYWYRQSLGQGPEFLIYFQGTGAADDSGLPNDRFFAVRPEGSVSTLKIQRTERGDSAVYLCASSLMDRVHTEAFFGQGTRLTVV.

The chain links TRBV6-6 to TRBJ1-4; D not resolved. In germline, CDR1 is MNHNY, CDR2 SVGAGI (reference sequence). V was cut by 7 bases and J by 8 bases, with 11 bases left in between. The CDR3 totals 12 residues. This CDR3 is CASKEFGEKLFF. CDR3 in DNA: TGTGCCAGCAAGGAGTTCGGCGAAAAACTGTTTTTT.

V gene TRBV4-2 combines with J gene TRBJ2-5; perhaps TRBD2 as D (6 bases). The CDR3 length is 15 residues. Germline CDR1 and CDR2: LGHNA and YNFKEQ. Trimming cost V 3 bases and J 4 bases, with 15 bases left between them. CDR3 sequence: CASSQGIGAGETQYF. The CDR3 DNA sequence: TGTGCCAGCAGCCAGGGAATAGGAGCGGGAGAGACCCAGTACTTC.

The rearrangement uses TRBV7-2 and TRBJ1-1; D possibly corresponds to TRBD1 (6 bases). V was clipped by 5 bases and J by 5 bases, with 15 bases between them. The CDR3 is 14 residues long. Germline CDR1 and CDR2: SGHTA and FQGNSA. The CDR3 protein is CASSTYRVGTEAFF. CDR3 bases: TGTGCCAGCAGCACCTACAGGGTCGGGACTGAAGCTTTCTTT. The full variable domain, with the rest looked up from reference TRBV7-2 and TRBJ1-1, is GAGVSQSPSNKVTEKGKDVELRCDPISGHTALYWYRQSLGQGLEFLIYFQGNSAPDKSGLPSDRFSAERTGGSVSTLTIQRTQQEDSAVYLCASSTYRVGTEAFFGQGTRLTVV.

This rearrangement joins TRBV27 to TRBJ2-7, with 10 bases lining up with TRBD1. Germline V gene sequence: CDR1 MNHEY, CDR2 SMNVEV (reference sequence). The CDR3 extends over 15 amino acids. V shed 6 bases and J 0 bases; nucleotides not matched to a gene: 5. This chain's CDR3 is CASRTGGVSSYEQYF. CDR3 coding DNA: TGTGCCAGCAGGACAGGGGGCGTTAGCTCCTACGAGCAGTACTTC.

The chain combines TRBV5-1 with TRBJ2-5; 8 positions agree with TRBD2. After removal of 0 bases from V and 6 bases from J, the junction contained 7 bases not matched to a gene. Germline CDR1 SGHRS, CDR2 YFSETQ. CDR3 length equals 15 residues. The CDR3 region is CASSLGAGGVKTQYF. The CDR3 nucleotides are TGCGCCAGCAGCTTGGGGGCGGGGGGTGTGAAGACCCAGTACTTC. The full variable domain, its missing parts supplied by reference TRBV5-1 and TRBJ2-5, is KAGVTQTPRYLIKTRGQQVTLSCSPISGHRSVSWYQQTPGQGLQFLFEYFSETQRNKGNFPGRFSGRQFSNSRSEMNVSTLELGDSALYLCASSLGAGGVKTQYFGPGTRLLVL.